This TCR beta chain was recovered during a study of CD8 T cells in ankylosing spondylitis. Study conclusions and caveats: For ankylosing spondylitis blood, a TCR beta motif of about eight highly homologous variants appeared characteristic.

MiXCR, run by TCRdb on the 5' RACE reads, gives a single entry per CDR3 protein. The sample has 500,000 or so distinct CDR3 sequences; about 5.2% are singletons. This clonotype appeared many times. Its antigen is unknown. The CDR3 is 13 amino acids. Unmatched junction bases numbered 9, after V lost 7 bases and J lost 4 bases. CDR1 and CDR2 from the germline V gene are SQVTM and ANQGSEA. Sequenced material: blood, either unsorted or a sorted T cell fraction (not recorded which). V and J are TRBV29-1 and TRBJ2-7, with TRBD1 identical over 8 bases. The receptor was isolated from a male donor with ankylosing spondylitis. The CDR3 DNA reads as TGCAGCGCAAGGACAGGGTTAGCGTACGAGCAGTACTTC. Translated: CSARTGLAYEQYF.